This T cell receptor (beta chain) comes out of a study of CD8+ T cells in alopecia areata. General study results and limits: Alopecia totalis/universalis scalp especially showed more expanded CD8+ clones than normal scalp.

The junction had 2 bases not matched to a gene; V was cut back by 5 bases and J by 0 bases. Germline assignment: CDR1 ENHRY and CDR2 SYGVKD. The CDR3 runs to 15 residues. Extracted RNA was reverse transcribed into cDNA, the sequencing template. The data were produced by immunoSEQ multiplex PCR, yet TCRdb's version contains in-frame clones alone and is incomplete. Here the sample spans roughly 100,000 clones, around 59% being singletons. Points on this clone: The antigen is not known.

What was sequenced was CD4+ T cells sorted from blood. The sequence came from a human donor in good health. The chain couples TRBV10-3 to TRBJ2-1; 9 bases match TRBD2. The CDR3 region has the DNA TGTGCCATCAGTTTACTAGCGGGCTCCTACAATGAGCAGTTCTTC. This sequence encodes CAISLLAGSYNEQFF.